The 30 T cell receptor beta chains below all came from one sample that was sequenced in a study of T cells in Graves' hyperthyroidism and ophthalmopathy. Amplification of TCR beta CDR3 regions was performed using RNA transcripts as template. When the TCR CDR3 underwent first-round RT-PCR, the HTBI primer set was used. In TCRdb, the multiplex PCR reads were re-called with MiXCR into one record per CDR3 protein. The sample includes 490,000 or so distinct CDR3 sequences, roughly 23% of them seen just once. Sequencing was performed on blood. These receptors originate from a woman in her 70s with Graves' ophthalmopathy.

At least ten counts were recorded for this clonotype. The rearrangement joins TRBV24-1 to TRBJ2-1; 10 nucleotides match TRBD2. J lost 8 bases, V lost 5 bases, and 5 bases had no gene match. The CDR3 consists of 14 residues. Germline loops: CDR1 KGHDR, CDR2 SFDVKD. This CDR3 is CATSGSGRGDEQFF. In DNA form, the CDR3 reads TGTGCCACCAGTGGGAGCGGGAGGGGGGATGAGCAGTTCTTC.

The J gene is TRBJ2-7, the V gene TRBV28; 9 bases are a match to TRBD1. CDR1 and CDR2 from the germline V gene are MDHEN and SYDVKM. The J segment lost 0 bases and the V segment lost 7 bases, leaving 4 bases of the junction unmatched. This CDR3 spans 14 amino acids. The CDR3 region is CASKGQGTSYEQYF. The CDR3 nucleotides read TGTGCCAGCAAAGGACAGGGGACCTCCTACGAGCAGTACTTC.

The DNA of the CDR3 is TGTGCCAGCAGCTCCCGGGGCACAGATACGCAGTATTTT. Its protein is CASSSRGTDTQYF. This rearrangement joins TRBV13 to TRBJ2-3; D not certain. Per the germline V gene, CDR1 is PRHDT and CDR2 is FYEKMQ (reference sequence). Trimming took off 4 bases at V and 1 base at J, with 6 bases between the two ends. The CDR3 runs 13 residues.

Only a few counts were recorded for this clonotype. The chain carries TRBV2 and TRBJ2-2; TRBD1 agrees at 9 bases. The V and J ends lost 6 bases and 7 bases, in that order; junction bases with no gene match: 9. Germline V CDR1 and CDR2: SNHLY, FYNNEI. The CDR3 consists of 15 residues. In DNA, the CDR3 is TGTGCCAGCAGCGGGACAGGGATCAAAGGCGGGGAGCTGTTTTTT. It encodes CASSGTGIKGGELFF.

This clonotype was found many times. The rearrangement joins TRBV12-3 or TRBV12-4 to TRBJ1-1; D unresolved. Trimming pared 7 bases from V and 1 base from J, leaving 13 bases between. The CDR3 extends over 14 amino acids. The CDR3 sequence: CASTTRRGNTEAFF. The CDR3 bases are TGTGCCAGCACCACCCGACGGGGGAACACTGAAGCTTTCTTT.

CDR3 protein: CSARQPSNYEQYF. The CDR3 region has the DNA TGCAGTGCTCGACAGCCTTCTAACTACGAGCAGTACTTC. The J gene is TRBJ2-7, the V gene TRBV20-1, with D tentatively TRBD1 (5 bases). The CDR3 loop spans 13 amino acids. Germline values: CDR1 DFQATT, CDR2 SNEGSKA (reference sequence). Between the trimmed V and J ends, which lost 5 bases and 3 bases, there was a span of 14 bases.

This chain links TRBV3-1 with TRBJ1-2, with a tentative D call TRBD1 (5 bases). Germline V CDR1 and CDR2: LGHDT, YNNKEL (reference sequence). The CDR3 has 16 residues. The germline V and J ends were trimmed by 5 bases and 5 bases, with 21 bases remaining between them. CDR3 nucleotide sequence: TGTGCCAGCAGCTCAGTGAGGGGTTCCTCTCATTATGGCTACACCTTC. Translation: CASSSVRGSSHYGYTF. Supplemented by reference TRBV3-1 and TRBJ1-2, the full variable domain reads DTAVSQTPKYLVTQMGNDKSIKCEQNLGHDTMYWYKQDSKKFLKIMFSYNNKELIINETVPNRFSPKSPDKAHLNLHINSLELGDSAVYFCASSSVRGSSHYGYTFGSGTRLTVV.

The chain combines TRBV6-2 or TRBV6-3 with TRBJ1-2; D gene uncertain. V lost 1 base, J lost 0 bases, and 6 bases lay in between. The CDR3 consists of 14 residues. CDR1 MNHEY and CDR2 SVGEGT come from the germline V gene. As DNA, the CDR3 is TGTGCCAGCAGTTACTTGGAAGCTAACTATGGCTACACCTTC. It specifies CASSYLEANYGYTF.

As to this clonotype: An end of the junction does not agree with germline; a read error may underlie this. The rearrangement links TRBV5-1 to TRBJ1-1, with TRBD1 matching over 8 bases. In germline, CDR1 is SGHRS, CDR2 YFSETQ. The CDR3 totals 16 residues. The CDR3 protein is CASSSTGTGLNTEASF. CDR3 nucleotides: TGCGCCAGCAGCTCTACCGGGACAGGATTGAACACTGAAGCTTCCTTT.

This clonotype was detected a few times. As DNA, the CDR3 is TGCAGCGTTGAATTATATCCTTACGAGCAGTACTTC. This codes for CSVELYPYEQYF. The chain joins TRBV29-1 to TRBJ2-7, with D hard to call. This CDR3 is 12 amino acids long. CDR1 and CDR2 from the germline V gene are SQVTM and ANQGSEA. The V end lost 2 bases, the J end lost 4 bases, and 9 bases lay between the germline ends.

The V call is TRBV20-1, the J call TRBJ1-6, with D possibly being TRBD1 (5 bases). Trimming stripped 3 bases from V and 6 bases from J, with 9 bases between. The CDR3 loop spans 13 amino acids. From germline, CDR1 is DFQATT and CDR2 SNEGSKA (reference sequence). CDR3 nucleotides: TGCAGTGCTAGGGGGAGGGGTAATTCACCCCTCCACTTT. This gives the protein CSARGRGNSPLHF.

The chain uses TRBV6-1 and TRBJ2-7; D is ambiguous. V gave up 2 bases and J gave up 3 bases, with 5 bases separating them. This CDR3 has 12 residues. Germline assignment: CDR1 MNHNS and CDR2 SASEGT. The CDR3 spells CASSELNYEQYF. DNA for the CDR3: TGTGCCAGCAGTGAACTGAACTACGAGCAGTACTTC.

This clonotype appeared a few times. V gene TRBV12-3 or TRBV12-4 combines with J gene TRBJ2-3, with TRBD2 matching 7 bases. The J segment lost 3 bases and the V segment lost 3 bases, leaving 6 bases of the junction unmatched. There are 15 residues in the CDR3. The CDR3 region is CASSFFGRLTDTQYF. The CDR3 DNA follows: TGTGCCAGCAGTTTTTTCGGGAGGTTGACAGATACGCAGTATTTT.

The J gene is TRBJ2-2, the V gene TRBV10-3; 8 bases line up with TRBD2. The V gene end was trimmed by 6 bases and the J gene end by 6 bases; junction bases not matched to a gene: 3. In germline, CDR1 is ENHRY, CDR2 SYGVKD. This CDR3 is 13 amino acids long. The CDR3, as DNA: TGTGCCATCAGGACTAGCGCTCCCGGGGAGCTGTTTTTT. Its protein is CAIRTSAPGELFF.

The chain combines TRBV20-1 with TRBJ1-2; D unclear. Germline V CDR1 and CDR2: DFQATT, SNEGSKA (reference sequence). Trimming removed 7 bases from V and 10 bases from J, with 16 bases in between. CDR3 length: 11 amino acids. CDR3 coding DNA: TGCAGTGTCAGACGGGCCGACGCCTACACCTTC. This encodes CSVRRADAYTF.

This clonotype was observed a few times. The chain uses TRBV7-3 and TRBJ1-2, with D possibly being TRBD1 (5 bases). The V gene's germline CDR1 is SGHTA and CDR2 FQGTGA. CDR3 length: 15 amino acids. V lost 1 base, J lost 2 bases, and 11 bases lay in between. This CDR3 is CASSLRGTPNYGYTF. The CDR3 DNA follows: TGTGCCAGCAGCTTAAGAGGGACGCCCAACTATGGCTACACCTTC.

This clonotype was recorded at least ten times. This chain connects TRBV7-3 to TRBJ2-2, with D possibly matching TRBD1 (6 bases). Germline V lookup: CDR1 SGHTA, CDR2 FQGTGA. The CDR3 length is 13 residues. The V end was cut by 5 bases, the J end by 6 bases, with 10 bases between. CDR3 bases: TGTGCCAGCAGCATCAGGGGTTCCGGGGAGCTGTTTTTT. Its protein product is CASSIRGSGELFF.

This clonotype was observed a few times. The chain couples TRBV7-2 to TRBJ2-7; unclear D gene. The ends were cut back, 1 base at V and 0 bases at J, with 13 bases in the middle. The CDR3 spans 16 residues. Germline assignment: CDR1 SGHTA and CDR2 FQGNSA. For the CDR3, the DNA is TGTGCCAGCAGCTTAGTGTCGCTCCGGAGCTCCTACGAGCAGTACTTC. Protein: CASSLVSLRSSYEQYF. The full variable domain, with the rest looked up from reference TRBV7-2 and TRBJ2-7, is GAGVSQSPSNKVTEKGKDVELRCDPISGHTALYWYRQSLGQGLEFLIYFQGNSAPDKSGLPSDRFSAERTGGSVSTLTIQRTQQEDSAVYLCASSLVSLRSSYEQYFGPGTRLTVT.

This rearrangement joins TRBV5-1 to TRBJ2-1, with 15 bases lining up with TRBD2. The CDR3 extends over 19 amino acids. V shed 4 bases and J 8 bases; nucleotides not matched to a gene: 16. Per the germline V gene, CDR1 is SGHRS and CDR2 is YFSETQ. Written as DNA, the CDR3 is TGCGCCAGCAGCACCGGTGGGACTAGCGGGAGGCGAATACTCCATGAGCAGTTCTTC. It encodes CASSTGGTSGRRILHEQFF. Complete variable domain (other parts from reference TRBV5-1 and TRBJ2-1): KAGVTQTPRYLIKTRGQQVTLSCSPISGHRSVSWYQQTPGQGLQFLFEYFSETQRNKGNFPGRFSGRQFSNSRSEMNVSTLELGDSALYLCASSTGGTSGRRILHEQFFGPGTRLTVL.

The chain links TRBV5-1 to TRBJ2-3, with 11 bases identical to TRBD1. CDR1 is SGHRS and CDR2 is YFSETQ in the germline V gene. The CDR3 runs to 15 residues. Trimming cost V 4 bases and J 3 bases; bases outside gene matches: 4. The CDR3: CASSGGTGGTDTQYF. The DNA for the CDR3 is TGCGCCAGCAGCGGAGGGACAGGGGGAACAGATACGCAGTATTTT.

This sequence joins TRBV20-1 and TRBJ1-2, with D perhaps matching TRBD1 (5 bases). V was shortened by 3 bases and J by 4 bases, with 12 bases between the two germline ends. The CDR3 extends over 13 amino acids. The germline V gene encodes CDR1 DFQATT and CDR2 SNEGSKA (reference sequence). CDR3 in amino acids: CSARSQVGYGYTF. In DNA form, the CDR3 reads TGCAGTGCTAGGTCACAGGTGGGCTATGGCTACACCTTC.

With respect to this clonotype: Sequence at one end of the junction differs from germline and may be a read error. The rearrangement links TRBV6-2 or TRBV6-3 to TRBJ2-3; D ambiguous. CDR3 length: 15 residues. Germline V gives CDR1 MNHEY, CDR2 SVGEGT. For the CDR3, the DNA is TGTGCCAGCAGTTACCCGTACGGAAGCACGGATACGCAGTATTTT. Translating gives CASSYPYGSTDTQYF.

The chain carries TRBV7-3 and TRBJ2-1; D may match TRBD1 or TRBD2 (5 bases each). Germline assignment: CDR1 SGHTA and CDR2 FQGTGA. V gave up 0 bases and J gave up 2 bases, with 8 bases separating them. The CDR3 loop spans 15 amino acids. CDR3: CASSLTGTTYNEQFF. DNA for the CDR3: TGTGCCAGCAGCTTAACTGGGACCACCTACAATGAGCAGTTCTTC.

V and J are TRBV19 and TRBJ2-1; TRBD2 agrees at 8 bases. Germline CDR1 reads LNHDA; CDR2 reads SQIVND (reference sequence). V gave up 3 bases and J gave up 6 bases; unmatched junction bases: 13. The CDR3 runs to 17 residues. The CDR3 loop reads CASSISVAGSMGNEQFF. The CDR3 coding sequence is TGTGCCAGTAGTATTTCCGTAGCGGGATCAATGGGCAATGAGCAGTTCTTC.

This sequence joins TRBV4-2 and TRBJ2-5; D is perhaps TRBD2 (5 bases). The CDR3 is 14 residues long. Germline CDR1 is LGHNA and CDR2 is YNFKEQ. With 1 base removed from V and 2 bases from J, the gap between germline ends came to 8 bases. The CDR3 region is CASSQVEAQETQYF. In nucleotides, the CDR3 is TGTGCCAGCAGCCAAGTGGAGGCTCAAGAGACCCAGTACTTC.

In this sample, this clonotype turned up a few times. V usage is TRBV10-3 and J usage is TRBJ2-2; 10 bases map to TRBD1. Germline loops: CDR1 ENHRY, CDR2 SYGVKD. V trimming: 2 bases; J trimming: 5 bases; junction bases outside the gene matches: 5. The CDR3 runs 16 residues. The CDR3 region is CAISEEGQGRTGELFF. DNA of the CDR3: TGTGCCATCAGTGAGGAGGGACAGGGGAGGACCGGGGAGCTGTTTTTT.

This clonotype was observed a few times. CDR3 residues: CASSKGLPGEQYF. DNA of the CDR3: TGTGCCAGTAGTAAGGGACTCCCAGGCGAGCAGTACTTC. The chain joins TRBV19 to TRBJ2-7; a weak D match, TRBD2 (6 bases). V lost 4 bases to trimming and J lost 6 bases, with 13 bases between them. This CDR3 contains 13 residues. CDR1 is LNHDA, CDR2 SQIVND, per germline (reference sequence). Using reference TRBV19 and TRBJ2-7 for the parts outside the CDR3, the full variable domain is DGGITQSPKYLFRKEGQNVTLSCEQNLNHDAMYWYRQDPGQGLRLIYYSQIVNDFQKGDIAEGYSVSREKKESFPLTVTSAQKNPTAFYLCASSKGLPGEQYFGPGTRLTVT.

This clonotype was seen at least ten times. This rearrangement joins TRBV30 to TRBJ1-4; D is unresolved. The germline V and J ends were trimmed by 0 bases and 6 bases, with 11 bases remaining between them. Germline loops: CDR1 GTSNPN, CDR2 SVGIG (reference sequence). CDR3 size: 14 residues. CDR3 bases: TGTGCCTGGAGTGTACAACGGACCTATGAAAAACTGTTTTTT. This encodes CAWSVQRTYEKLFF.

About this clonotype itself: A much larger clonotype is one base distant, so this may be a read error. This chain uses TRBV27 with TRBJ2-1, with 8 bases aligning to TRBD2. This CDR3 has 16 amino acids. Looked up from germline, CDR1 is MNHEY and CDR2 is SMNVEV (reference sequence). In DNA form, the CDR3 reads TGTGCCAGCAGCCCCTCCCTAGCGGGCTCCTACGATGAGCAGTTCTTC. Its protein is CASSPSLAGSYDEQFF.

Only a few counts were recorded for this clonotype. The rearrangement uses TRBV6-5 and TRBJ1-1; weak D call: TRBD1 (5 bases). From germline, CDR1 is MNHEY and CDR2 SVGAGI. This CDR3 contains 11 residues. V lost 2 bases and J 8 bases, leaving 6 bases between the germline ends. This CDR3 is CASSYEGEAFF. Here the CDR3 DNA reads TGTGCCAGCAGTTACGAGGGGGAAGCTTTCTTT.